This T cell receptor beta chain derives from a study of blood T cell repertoires in COVID-19. The overall study: T cells, B-cell-depleted T cells, or PBMCs provided the cDNA or gDNA that served as material.

Germline V CDR1 and CDR2: SGDLS, YYNGEE. The CDR3 runs to 14 residues. Trimming removed 3 bases at V and 7 bases at J, with 17 bases between. Original processing notes: Amplification of reference gene primers was used by the study to estimate nucleated cell counts. Sequenced by immunoSEQ multiplex PCR; TCRdb stores in-frame clones only, minus some. V and J calls plus clone size are reproduced from that table; the DNA served to infer D and trimming. The data show roughly 260,000 clones, about nine tenths seen once. The receptor was isolated from a woman aged 45-60 years who had recovered from COVID-19. The V call is TRBV9, the J call TRBJ2-7; tentative D call: TRBD2 (6 bases). The sample taken for sequencing was peripheral blood. The CDR3 reads CASSASGTEGEQYF. The CDR3 DNA reads as TGTGCCAGCAGCGCCTCGGGGACTGAGGGGGAGCAGTACTTC.